This record concerns one TCR beta chain sequence. What it binds is not known. The CDR3 regions of TCR beta were amplified from RNA transcripts. The TCR CDR3 was amplified in a first-round RT-PCR using the HTBI primer set. TCRdb reanalysed the multiplex PCR reads using MiXCR and keeps one entry per CDR3 protein. The data show about 370,000 distinct CDR3 sequences, roughly 15% seen once. These data are taken from a study of T cells in Graves' hyperthyroidism and ophthalmopathy. Study-wide findings and caveats: Peripheral blood also featured most of the thyroid clonotypes expanded above 0.001. By a 13 V-J model, ophthalmopathy was set apart from stable hyperthyroidism. In validation, the model predicted ophthalmopathy. These predictions came a median 6.5 months before onset.

Ophthalmopathy patients had Clinical Activity Score at least 3, NOSPECS grade at least 4, duration under 3 months. This CDR3 contains 13 residues. Trimming cost V 4 bases and J 14 bases, with 20 bases left between them. Germline V CDR1 and CDR2: SGHTA, FQGNSA. This rearrangement joins TRBV7-2 to TRBJ2-5; no clear D gene. Sequenced input: blood. The TCR was taken from a woman between 55 and 75 years old with Graves' ophthalmopathy. CDR3 nucleotide sequence: TGTGCCAGCAGCTCATACACCGTCAAGGCACCCTACTTC. Translated: CASSSYTVKAPYF.